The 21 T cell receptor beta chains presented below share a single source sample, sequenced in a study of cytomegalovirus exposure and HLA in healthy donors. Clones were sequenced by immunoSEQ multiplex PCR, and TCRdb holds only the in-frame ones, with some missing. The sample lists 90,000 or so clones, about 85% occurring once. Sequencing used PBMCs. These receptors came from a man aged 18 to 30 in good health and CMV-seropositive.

In DNA form, the CDR3 reads TGTGCCAGCAGCGTCGGGACACATTACAATGAGCAGTTCTTC. Residues: CASSVGTHYNEQFF. The genes are TRBV9 and TRBJ2-1; a possible D gene is TRBD1 (6 bases). Per germline, CDR1 SGDLS and CDR2 YYNGEE. The V end lost 2 bases, the J end lost 4 bases, and 10 bases lay between the germline ends. CDR3 length: 14 residues.

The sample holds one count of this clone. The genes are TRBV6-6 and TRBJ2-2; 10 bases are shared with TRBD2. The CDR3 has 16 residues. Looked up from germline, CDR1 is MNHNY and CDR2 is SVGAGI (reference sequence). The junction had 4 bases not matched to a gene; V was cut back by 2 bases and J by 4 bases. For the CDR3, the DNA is TGTGCCAGCAGTTACCTAGCGGGAGTCCCCACCGGGGAGCTGTTTTTT. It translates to CASSYLAGVPTGELFF.

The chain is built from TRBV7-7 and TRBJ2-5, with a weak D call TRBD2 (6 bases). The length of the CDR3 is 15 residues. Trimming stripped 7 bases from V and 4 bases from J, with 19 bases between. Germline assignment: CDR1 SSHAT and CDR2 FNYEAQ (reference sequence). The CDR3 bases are TGTGCCAGCAACTGTGCCTACACGCGGGGAGAGACCCAGTACTTC. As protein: CASNCAYTRGETQYF.

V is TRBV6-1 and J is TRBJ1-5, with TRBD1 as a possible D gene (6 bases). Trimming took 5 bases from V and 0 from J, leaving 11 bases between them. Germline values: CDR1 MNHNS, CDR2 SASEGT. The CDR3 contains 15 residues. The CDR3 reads CASSTGIYSNQPQHF. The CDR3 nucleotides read TGTGCCAGCAGTACAGGGATTTATAGCAATCAGCCCCAGCATTTT.

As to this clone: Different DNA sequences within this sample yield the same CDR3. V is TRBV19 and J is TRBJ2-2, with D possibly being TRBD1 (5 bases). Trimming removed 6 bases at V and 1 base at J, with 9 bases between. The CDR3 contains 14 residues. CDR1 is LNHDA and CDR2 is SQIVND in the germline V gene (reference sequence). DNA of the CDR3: TGTGCCAGTAGGGCAGGGCTGAACACCGGGGAGCTGTTTTTT. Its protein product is CASRAGLNTGELFF.

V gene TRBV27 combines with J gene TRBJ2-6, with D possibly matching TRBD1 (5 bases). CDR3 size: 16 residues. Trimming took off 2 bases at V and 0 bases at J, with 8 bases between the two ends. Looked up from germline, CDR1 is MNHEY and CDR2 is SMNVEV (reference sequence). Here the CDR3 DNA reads TGTGCCAGCAGTTTAACAGGAACCTCTGGGGCCAACGTCCTGACTTTC. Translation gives CASSLTGTSGANVLTF.

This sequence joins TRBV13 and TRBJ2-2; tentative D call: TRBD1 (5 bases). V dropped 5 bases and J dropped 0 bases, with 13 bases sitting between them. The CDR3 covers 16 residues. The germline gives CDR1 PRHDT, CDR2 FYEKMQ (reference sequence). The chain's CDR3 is CASSLGPAPNTGELFF. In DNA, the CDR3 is TGTGCCAGCAGCCTGGGGCCAGCCCCGAACACCGGGGAGCTGTTTTTT. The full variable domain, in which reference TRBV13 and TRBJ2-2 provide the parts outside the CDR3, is AAGVIQSPRHLIKEKRETATLKCYPIPRHDTVYWYQQGPGQDPQFLISFYEKMQSDKGSIPDRFSAQQFSDYHSELNMSSLELGDSALYFCASSLGPAPNTGELFFGEGSRLTVL.

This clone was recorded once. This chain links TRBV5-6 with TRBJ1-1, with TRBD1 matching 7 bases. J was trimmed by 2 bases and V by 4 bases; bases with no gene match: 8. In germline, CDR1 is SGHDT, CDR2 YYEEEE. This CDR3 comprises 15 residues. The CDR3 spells CASSPGDRVNTEAFF. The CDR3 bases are TGTGCCAGCAGCCCGGGTGACAGGGTAAACACTGAAGCTTTCTTT.

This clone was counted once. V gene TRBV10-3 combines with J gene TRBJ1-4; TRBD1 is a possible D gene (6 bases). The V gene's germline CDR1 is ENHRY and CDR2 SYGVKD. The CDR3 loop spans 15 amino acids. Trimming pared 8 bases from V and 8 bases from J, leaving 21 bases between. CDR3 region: CAISGVPGTTEKLFF. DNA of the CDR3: TGTGCCATCTCAGGGGTTCCGGGTACGACAGAAAAACTGTTTTTT.

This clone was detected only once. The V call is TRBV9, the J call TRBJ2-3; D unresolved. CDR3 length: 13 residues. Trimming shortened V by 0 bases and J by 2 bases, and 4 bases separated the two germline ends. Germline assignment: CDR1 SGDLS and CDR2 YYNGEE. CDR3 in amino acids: CASSVATTDTQYF. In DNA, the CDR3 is TGTGCCAGCAGCGTAGCTACCACAGATACGCAGTATTTT. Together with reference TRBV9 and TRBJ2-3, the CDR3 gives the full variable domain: DSGVTQTPKHLITATGQRVTLRCSPRSGDLSVYWYQQSLDQGLQFLIQYYNGEERAKGNILERFSAQQFPDLHSELNLSSLELGDSALYFCASSVATTDTQYFGPGTRLTVL.

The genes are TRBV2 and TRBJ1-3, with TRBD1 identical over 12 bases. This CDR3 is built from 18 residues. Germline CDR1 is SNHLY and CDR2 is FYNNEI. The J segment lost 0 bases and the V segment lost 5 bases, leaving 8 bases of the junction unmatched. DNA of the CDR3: TGTGCCAGCAGTAACCGGGACAGGGGGCAGCGCTCTGGAAACACCATATATTTT. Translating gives CASSNRDRGQRSGNTIYF.

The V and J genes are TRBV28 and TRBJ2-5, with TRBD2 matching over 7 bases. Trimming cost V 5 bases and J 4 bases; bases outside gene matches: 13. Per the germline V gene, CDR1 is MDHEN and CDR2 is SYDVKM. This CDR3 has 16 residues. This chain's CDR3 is CASSPLGRVWGETQYF. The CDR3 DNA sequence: TGTGCCAGCAGTCCCCTAGGGAGGGTGTGGGGAGAGACCCAGTACTTC.

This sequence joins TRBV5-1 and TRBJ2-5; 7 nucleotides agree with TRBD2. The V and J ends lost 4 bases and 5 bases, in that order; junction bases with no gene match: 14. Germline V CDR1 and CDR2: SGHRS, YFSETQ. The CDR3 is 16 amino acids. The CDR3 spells CASSPQGIGAGETQYF. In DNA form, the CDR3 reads TGCGCCAGCAGCCCCCAAGGCATCGGAGCGGGGGAGACCCAGTACTTC.

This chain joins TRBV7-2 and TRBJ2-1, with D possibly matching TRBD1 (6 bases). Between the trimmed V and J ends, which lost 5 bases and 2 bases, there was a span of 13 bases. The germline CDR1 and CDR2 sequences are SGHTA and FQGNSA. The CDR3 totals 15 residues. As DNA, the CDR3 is TGTGCCAGCAGCCCCTCCAGGGGTGCCTACAATGAGCAGTTCTTC. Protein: CASSPSRGAYNEQFF. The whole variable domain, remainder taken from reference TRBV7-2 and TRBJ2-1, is GAGVSQSPSNKVTEKGKDVELRCDPISGHTALYWYRQSLGQGLEFLIYFQGNSAPDKSGLPSDRFSAERTGGSVSTLTIQRTQQEDSAVYLCASSPSRGAYNEQFFGPGTRLTVL.

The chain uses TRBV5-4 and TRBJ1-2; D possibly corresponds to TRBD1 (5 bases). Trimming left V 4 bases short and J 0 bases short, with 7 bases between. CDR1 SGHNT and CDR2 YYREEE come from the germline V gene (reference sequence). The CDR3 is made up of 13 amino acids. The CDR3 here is CASSRTPNYGYTF. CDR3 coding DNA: TGTGCCAGCAGCCGGACACCTAACTATGGCTACACCTTC.

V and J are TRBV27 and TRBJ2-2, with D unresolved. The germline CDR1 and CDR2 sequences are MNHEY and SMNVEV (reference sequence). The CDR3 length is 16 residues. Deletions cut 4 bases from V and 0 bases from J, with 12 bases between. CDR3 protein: CASSSRLNANTGELFF. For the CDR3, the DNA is TGTGCCAGCAGTTCGAGGCTGAACGCGAACACCGGGGAGCTGTTTTTT.

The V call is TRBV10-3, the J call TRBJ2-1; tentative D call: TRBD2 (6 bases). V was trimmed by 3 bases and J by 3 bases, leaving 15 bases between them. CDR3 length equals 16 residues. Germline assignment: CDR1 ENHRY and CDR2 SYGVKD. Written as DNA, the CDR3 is TGTGCCATCAGTGAATCACTAGCCCGCCTCTACAATGAGCAGTTCTTC. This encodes CAISESLARLYNEQFF.

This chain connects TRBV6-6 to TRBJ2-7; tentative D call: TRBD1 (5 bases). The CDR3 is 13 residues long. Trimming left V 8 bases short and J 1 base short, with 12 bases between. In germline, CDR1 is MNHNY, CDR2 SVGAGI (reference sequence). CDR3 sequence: CASSRGRSYEQYF. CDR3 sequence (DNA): TGTGCCAGCTCAAGGGGTAGGTCCTACGAGCAGTACTTC.

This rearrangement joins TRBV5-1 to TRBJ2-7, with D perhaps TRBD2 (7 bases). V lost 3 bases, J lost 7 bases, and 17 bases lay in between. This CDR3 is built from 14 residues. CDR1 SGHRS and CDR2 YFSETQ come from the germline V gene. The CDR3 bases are TGCGCCAGCAGCTGGAGGGGGGGGGCGCGGGAGCAGTACGTC. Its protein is CASSWRGGAREQYV.

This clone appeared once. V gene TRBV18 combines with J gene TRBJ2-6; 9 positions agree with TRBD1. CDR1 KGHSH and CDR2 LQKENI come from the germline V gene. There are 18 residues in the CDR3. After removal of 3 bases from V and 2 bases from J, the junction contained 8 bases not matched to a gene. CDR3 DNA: TGTGCCAGCTCACCCTGGGACAGGGAACATGCTGGGGCCAACGTCCTGACTTTC. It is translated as CASSPWDREHAGANVLTF.

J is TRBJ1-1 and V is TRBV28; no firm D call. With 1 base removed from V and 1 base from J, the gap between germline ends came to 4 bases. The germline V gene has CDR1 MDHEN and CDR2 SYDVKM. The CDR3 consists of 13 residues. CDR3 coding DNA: TGTGCCAGCAGTTTATCGTGGAACACTGAAGCTTTCTTT. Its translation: CASSLSWNTEAFF.